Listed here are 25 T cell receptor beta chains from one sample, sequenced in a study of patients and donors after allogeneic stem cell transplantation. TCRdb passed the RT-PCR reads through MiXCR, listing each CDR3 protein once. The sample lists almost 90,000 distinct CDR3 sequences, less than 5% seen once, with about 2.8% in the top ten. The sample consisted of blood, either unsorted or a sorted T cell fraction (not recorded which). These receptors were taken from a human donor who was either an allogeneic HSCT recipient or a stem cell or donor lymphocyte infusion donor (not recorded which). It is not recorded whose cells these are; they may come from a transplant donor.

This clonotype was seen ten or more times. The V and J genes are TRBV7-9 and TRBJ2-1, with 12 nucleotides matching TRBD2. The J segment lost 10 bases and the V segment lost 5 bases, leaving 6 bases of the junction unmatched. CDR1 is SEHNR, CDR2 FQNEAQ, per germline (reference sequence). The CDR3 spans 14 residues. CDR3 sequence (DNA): TGTGCCAGCAGCGTACTAGCGGGGGGCGGCGAGCAGTTCTTC. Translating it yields CASSVLAGGGEQFF.

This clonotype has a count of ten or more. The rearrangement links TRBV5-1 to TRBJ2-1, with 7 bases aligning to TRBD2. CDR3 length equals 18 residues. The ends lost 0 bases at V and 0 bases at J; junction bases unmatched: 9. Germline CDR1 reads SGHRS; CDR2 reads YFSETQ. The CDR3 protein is CASSLGLGAGPSYNEQFF. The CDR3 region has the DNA TGCGCCAGCAGCTTGGGGCTCGGAGCGGGGCCCTCCTACAATGAGCAGTTCTTC.

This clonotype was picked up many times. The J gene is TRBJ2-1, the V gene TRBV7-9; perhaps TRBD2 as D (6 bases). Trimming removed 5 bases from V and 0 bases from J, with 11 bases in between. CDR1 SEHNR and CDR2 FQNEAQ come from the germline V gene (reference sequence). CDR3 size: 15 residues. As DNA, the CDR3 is TGTGCCAGCAGCCCCTGGCGGGGCTCCTACAATGAGCAGTTCTTC. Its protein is CASSPWRGSYNEQFF.

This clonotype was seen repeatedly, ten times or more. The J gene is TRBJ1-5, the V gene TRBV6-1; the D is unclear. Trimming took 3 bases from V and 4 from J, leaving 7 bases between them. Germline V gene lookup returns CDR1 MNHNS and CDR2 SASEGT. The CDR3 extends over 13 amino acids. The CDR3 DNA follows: TGTGCCAGCAGTGACAGGAATAATCAGCCCCAGCATTTT. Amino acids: CASSDRNNQPQHF.

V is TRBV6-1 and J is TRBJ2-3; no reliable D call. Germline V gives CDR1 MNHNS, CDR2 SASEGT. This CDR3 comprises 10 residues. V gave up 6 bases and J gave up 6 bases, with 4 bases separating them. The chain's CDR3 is CASRWDTQYF. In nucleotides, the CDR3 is TGTGCCAGCAGGTGGGATACGCAGTATTTT.

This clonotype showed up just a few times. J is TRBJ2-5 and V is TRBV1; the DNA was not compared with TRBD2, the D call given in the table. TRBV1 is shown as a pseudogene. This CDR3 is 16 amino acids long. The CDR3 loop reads CTSSQWGLAVQETQYF. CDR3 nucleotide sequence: TGCACCAGCAGCCAATGGGGACTAGCGGTTCAAGAGACCCAGTACTTC.

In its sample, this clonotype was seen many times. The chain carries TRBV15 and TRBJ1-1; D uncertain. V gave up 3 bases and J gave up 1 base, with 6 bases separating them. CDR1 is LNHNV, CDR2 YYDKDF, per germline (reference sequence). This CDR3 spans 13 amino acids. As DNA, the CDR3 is TGTGCCACCAGCAGGGATCCGAACACTGAAGCTTTCTTT. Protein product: CATSRDPNTEAFF.

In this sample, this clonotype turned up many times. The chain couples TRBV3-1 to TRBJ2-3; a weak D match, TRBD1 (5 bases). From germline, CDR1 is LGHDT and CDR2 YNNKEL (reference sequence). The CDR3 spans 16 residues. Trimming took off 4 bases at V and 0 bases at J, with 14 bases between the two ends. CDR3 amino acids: CASSPTVLTSTDTQYF. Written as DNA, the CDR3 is TGTGCCAGCAGCCCGACAGTCTTAACTAGCACAGATACGCAGTATTTT.

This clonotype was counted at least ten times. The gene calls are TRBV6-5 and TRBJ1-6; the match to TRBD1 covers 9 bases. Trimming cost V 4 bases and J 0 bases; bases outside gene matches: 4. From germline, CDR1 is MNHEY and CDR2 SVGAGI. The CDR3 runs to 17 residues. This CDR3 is CASSSRQGVSYNSPLHF. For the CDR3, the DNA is TGTGCCAGCAGTTCACGACAGGGGGTCTCCTATAATTCACCCCTCCACTTT.

The CDR3, as DNA: TGTGCCAGCAGACCGGGAAGAAAGGTAGACAATGAGCAGTTCTTC. This codes for CASRPGRKVDNEQFF. The rearrangement joins TRBV12-3 or TRBV12-4 to TRBJ2-1; the D gene is possibly TRBD2 (5 bases). V was shortened by 6 bases and J by 5 bases, with 17 bases between the two germline ends. The CDR3 is 15 residues long.

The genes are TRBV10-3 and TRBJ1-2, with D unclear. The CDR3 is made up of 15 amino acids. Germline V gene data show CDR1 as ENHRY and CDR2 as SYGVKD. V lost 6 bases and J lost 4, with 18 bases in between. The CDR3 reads CAIRDRREIGYGYTF. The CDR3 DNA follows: TGTGCCATCAGGGACCGGAGGGAGATCGGCTATGGCTACACCTTC.

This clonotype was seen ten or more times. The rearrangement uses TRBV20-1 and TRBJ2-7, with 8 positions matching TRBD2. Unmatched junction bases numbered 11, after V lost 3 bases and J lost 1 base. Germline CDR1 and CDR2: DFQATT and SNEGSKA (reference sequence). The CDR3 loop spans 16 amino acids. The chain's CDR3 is CSASGGEGLWSYEQYF. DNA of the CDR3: TGCAGTGCTAGCGGGGGGGAGGGCCTCTGGTCCTACGAGCAGTACTTC.

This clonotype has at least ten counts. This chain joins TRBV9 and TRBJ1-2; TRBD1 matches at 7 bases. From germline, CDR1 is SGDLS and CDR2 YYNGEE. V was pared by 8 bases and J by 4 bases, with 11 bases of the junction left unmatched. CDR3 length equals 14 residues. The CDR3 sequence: CASSPTGTVYGYTF. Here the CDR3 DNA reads TGTGCCAGTAGTCCTACCGGGACAGTCTATGGCTACACCTTC.

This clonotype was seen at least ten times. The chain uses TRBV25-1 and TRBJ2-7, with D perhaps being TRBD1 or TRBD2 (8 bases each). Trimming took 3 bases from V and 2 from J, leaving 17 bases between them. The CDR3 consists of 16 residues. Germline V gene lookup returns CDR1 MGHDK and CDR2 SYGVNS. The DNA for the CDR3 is TGTGCCAGCAGTGACCCCGGGGGGGACAGGACCTACGAGCAGTACTTC. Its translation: CASSDPGGDRTYEQYF.

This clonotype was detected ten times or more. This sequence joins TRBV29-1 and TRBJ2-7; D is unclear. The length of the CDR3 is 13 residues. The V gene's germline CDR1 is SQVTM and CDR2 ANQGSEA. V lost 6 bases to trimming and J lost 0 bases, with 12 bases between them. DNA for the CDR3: TGCAGCGTGTGCGAGGTTTACTCCTACGAGCAGTACTTC. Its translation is CSVCEVYSYEQYF.

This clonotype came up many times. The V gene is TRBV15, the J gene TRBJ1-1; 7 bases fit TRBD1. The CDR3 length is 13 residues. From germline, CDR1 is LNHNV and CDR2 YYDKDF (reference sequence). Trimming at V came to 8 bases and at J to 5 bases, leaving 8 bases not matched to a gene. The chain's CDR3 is CATEGGRRTEAFF. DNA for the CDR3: TGTGCCACCGAAGGGGGCCGAAGGACTGAAGCTTTCTTT.

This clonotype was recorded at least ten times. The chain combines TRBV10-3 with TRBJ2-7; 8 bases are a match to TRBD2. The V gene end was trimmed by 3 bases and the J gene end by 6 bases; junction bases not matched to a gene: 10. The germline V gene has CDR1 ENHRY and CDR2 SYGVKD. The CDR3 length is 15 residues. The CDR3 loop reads CAISDPGTSGAEQYF. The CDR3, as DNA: TGTGCCATCAGTGATCCGGGGACTAGTGGGGCCGAGCAGTACTTC.

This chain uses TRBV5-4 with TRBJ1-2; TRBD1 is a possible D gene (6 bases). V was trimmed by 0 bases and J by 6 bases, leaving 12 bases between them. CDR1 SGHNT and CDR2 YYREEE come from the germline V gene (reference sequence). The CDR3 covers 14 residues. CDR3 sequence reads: CASSLGGQSDGYTF. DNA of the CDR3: TGTGCCAGCAGCTTGGGGGGGCAATCGGATGGCTACACCTTC.

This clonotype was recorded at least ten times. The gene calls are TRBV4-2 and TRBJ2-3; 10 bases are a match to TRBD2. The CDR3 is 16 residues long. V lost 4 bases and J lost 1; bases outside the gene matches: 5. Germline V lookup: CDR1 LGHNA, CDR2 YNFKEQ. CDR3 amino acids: CASSLQAGGGTDTQYF. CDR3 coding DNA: TGTGCCAGCAGCCTTCAAGCGGGGGGGGGCACAGATACGCAGTATTTT.

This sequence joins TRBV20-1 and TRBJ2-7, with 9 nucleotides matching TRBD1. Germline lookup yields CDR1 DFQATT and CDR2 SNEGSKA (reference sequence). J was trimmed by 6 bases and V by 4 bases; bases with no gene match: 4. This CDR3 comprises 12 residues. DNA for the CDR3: TGCAGTGCTACAAAGACAGGGGGCGAGCAGTACTTC. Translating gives CSATKTGGEQYF.

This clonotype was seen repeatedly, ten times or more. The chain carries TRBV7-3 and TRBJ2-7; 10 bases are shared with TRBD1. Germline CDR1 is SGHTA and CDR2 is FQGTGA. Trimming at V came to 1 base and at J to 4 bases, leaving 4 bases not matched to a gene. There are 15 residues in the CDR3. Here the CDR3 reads CASSLMPGQGYEQYF. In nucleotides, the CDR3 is TGTGCCAGCAGCTTAATGCCGGGACAGGGGTACGAGCAGTACTTC.

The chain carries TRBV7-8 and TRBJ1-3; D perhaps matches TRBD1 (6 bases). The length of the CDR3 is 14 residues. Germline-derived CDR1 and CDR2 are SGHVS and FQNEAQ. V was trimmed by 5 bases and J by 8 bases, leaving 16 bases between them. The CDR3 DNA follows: TGTGCCAGCAGCCGGATAAGGACAGCCGACACCATATATTTT. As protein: CASSRIRTADTIYF.

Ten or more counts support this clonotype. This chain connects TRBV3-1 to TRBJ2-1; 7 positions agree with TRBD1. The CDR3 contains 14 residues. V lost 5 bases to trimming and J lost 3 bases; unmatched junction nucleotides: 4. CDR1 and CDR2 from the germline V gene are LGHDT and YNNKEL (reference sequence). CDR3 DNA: TGTGCCAGCAGCGGGACAGCCAACTACAATGAGCAGTTCTTC. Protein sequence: CASSGTANYNEQFF.

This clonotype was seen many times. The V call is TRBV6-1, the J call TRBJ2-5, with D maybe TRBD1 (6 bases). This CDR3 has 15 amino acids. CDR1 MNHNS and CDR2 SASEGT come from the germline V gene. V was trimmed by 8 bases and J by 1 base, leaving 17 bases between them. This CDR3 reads CASVRDTRTQETQYF. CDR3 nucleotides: TGTGCCAGCGTCCGGGACACAAGAACCCAAGAGACCCAGTACTTC.

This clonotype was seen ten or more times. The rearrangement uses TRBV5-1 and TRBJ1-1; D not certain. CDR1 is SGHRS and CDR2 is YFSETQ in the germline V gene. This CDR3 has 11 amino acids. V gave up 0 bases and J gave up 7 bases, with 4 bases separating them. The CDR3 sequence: CASSLEGEAFF. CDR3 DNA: TGCGCCAGCAGCTTGGAAGGTGAAGCTTTCTTT.